Presented here are 19 T cell receptor beta chains from one specimen sequenced in a study of vaccination effects on CD4 cells after COVID-19. Antigen specificity for these receptors is unknown. This table comes from immunoSEQ multiplex PCR, and its TCRdb copy is limited to in-frame clones, with some not included. The sample holds about 65,000 clones, approximately 79% seen once. Antigen-specific CD4+ T cells were first expanded with viral peptide pools by the ViraFEST assay and only then sequenced. At the end of 9 to 11 days of culture, CD4+ T cells were isolated. Prior SARS-CoV-2 infection was absent in the vaccine recipients, as shown by negative nucleocapsid antibodies. The sample here was CD4+ T cells from PBMCs cultured with HCoV-NL63 spike peptides, taken before COVID-19 vaccination. The source is a human donor who received a COVID-19 vaccine.

The chain links TRBV24-1 to TRBJ2-7; TRBD1 is a possible D gene (6 bases). The CDR3 covers 12 residues. The ends were cut back, 7 bases at V and 5 bases at J, with 11 bases in the middle. Germline CDR1 and CDR2: KGHDR and SFDVKD. In nucleotides, the CDR3 is TGTGCCACCAGCAAGCAGGGGCACGAGCAGTACGTC. It codes for CATSKQGHEQYV.

The V gene is TRBV9, the J gene TRBJ2-3; D may be TRBD1 (5 bases). Germline V CDR1 and CDR2: SGDLS, YYNGEE. The CDR3 is made up of 13 amino acids. V lost 3 bases and J lost 6, with 11 bases in between. The CDR3 nucleotides are TGTGCCAGCAGCGCCGTAGGGGCGGATACGCAGTATTTT. Protein sequence: CASSAVGADTQYF.

This clone has only one observation. This rearrangement joins TRBV19 to TRBJ2-4; D possibly corresponds to TRBD2 (6 bases). CDR1 LNHDA and CDR2 SQIVND come from the germline V gene (reference sequence). With 5 bases removed from V and 0 bases from J, the gap between germline ends came to 17 bases. The CDR3 totals 17 residues. In DNA form, the CDR3 reads TGTGCCAGTAGTTCGGGACTCCAAGCTCTAGCCAAAAACATTCAGTACTTC. Protein product: CASSSGLQALAKNIQYF.

This clone occurred a few times. The chain is built from TRBV27 and TRBJ1-2; unclear D gene. The germline CDR1 and CDR2 sequences are MNHEY and SMNVEV (reference sequence). The V end was cut by 1 base, the J end by 5 bases, with 11 bases between. The CDR3 is made up of 14 amino acids. CDR3 sequence: CASSLYKEEYGYTF. CDR3 nucleotide sequence: TGTGCCAGCAGTTTATATAAGGAGGAATATGGCTACACCTTC.

J is TRBJ1-2 and V is TRBV3-1 (or the pseudogene TRBV3-2); D uncertain. There are 14 residues in the CDR3. Germline V CDR1 and CDR2: LGHDT, YNNKEL (reference sequence). The V end was cut by 6 bases, the J end by 6 bases, with 17 bases between. The CDR3 spells CASSRHGIQDGYTF. CDR3 in DNA: TGTGCCAGCAGTCGTCATGGGATTCAGGATGGCTACACCTTC.

V usage is TRBV29-1 and J usage is TRBJ1-2, with 9 positions matching TRBD1. Losses at the gene ends were 6 bases for V and 4 bases for J; bases not matched to a gene: 9. Germline loops: CDR1 SQVTM, CDR2 ANQGSEA. The length of the CDR3 is 14 residues. The CDR3 spells CSVDHATGGYGYTF. The CDR3 DNA reads TGCAGCGTGGACCACGCGACAGGGGGCTATGGCTACACCTTC.

The sample holds a few counts of this clone. The chain uses TRBV7-2 and TRBJ1-5; D is unresolved. Trimming removed 3 bases from V and 0 bases from J, with 9 bases in between. The CDR3 is 15 amino acids. Germline loops: CDR1 SGHTA, CDR2 FQGNSA. The DNA for the CDR3 is TGTGCCAGCAGCTTTGAGGGTTATAGCAATCAGCCCCAGCATTTT. As protein: CASSFEGYSNQPQHF.

The V and J genes are TRBV7-2 and TRBJ1-4; D gene uncertain. This CDR3 is built from 14 residues. The V gene lost 0 bases and the J gene lost 0 bases, with 2 bases spanning the gap. The germline CDR1 and CDR2 sequences are SGHTA and FQGNSA. CDR3 in DNA: TGTGCCAGCAGCTTAGCGCCAACTAATGAAAAACTGTTTTTT. Translated, it gives CASSLAPTNEKLFF.

This clone was seen only once. This chain joins TRBV7-3 and TRBJ1-6; 9 nucleotides match TRBD1. Germline values: CDR1 SGHTA, CDR2 FQGTGA. CDR3 length: 15 residues. Losses at the gene ends were 5 bases for V and 10 bases for J; bases not matched to a gene: 9. For the CDR3, the DNA is TGTGCCAGCAGCCTGGGACAGGGAGGGTGGTCACCCCTCCACTTT. Encoded protein: CASSLGQGGWSPLHF.

This clone occurred a few times. This chain connects TRBV5-1 to TRBJ1-2, with a possible D match to TRBD1 (5 bases). The CDR3 runs to 13 residues. Germline V CDR1 and CDR2: SGHRS, YFSETQ. The V and J ends lost 4 bases and 1 base respectively, with 8 bases between them. The CDR3 region is CASSEDINYGYTF. The CDR3 DNA sequence: TGCGCCAGCAGCGAGGACATTAACTATGGCTACACCTTC.

V usage is TRBV4-1 and J usage is TRBJ2-1; D ambiguous. Germline CDR1 MGHRA, CDR2 YSYEKL. V lost 1 base to trimming and J lost 8 bases, with 9 bases between them. CDR3 length: 13 amino acids. CDR3: CASSQVNGYEQFF. In DNA, the CDR3 is TGCGCCAGCAGCCAAGTTAACGGGTATGAGCAGTTCTTC.

This clone was detected only a few times. The rearrangement links TRBV2 to TRBJ2-1, with 10 bases identical to TRBD1. The ends lost 3 bases at V and 4 bases at J; junction bases unmatched: 6. Germline V gene lookup returns CDR1 SNHLY and CDR2 FYNNEI. This CDR3 is 16 amino acids long. This CDR3 is CASSDRGGQGYNEQFF. The DNA of the CDR3 is TGTGCCAGCAGTGATCGTGGGGGACAGGGGTACAATGAGCAGTTCTTC.

The chain employs TRBV10-2 and TRBJ1-5; 7 bases are a match to TRBD1. CDR1 and CDR2 from the germline V gene are WSHSY and SAAADI. The trim removed 5 bases at V and 4 bases at J, leaving 8 bases unmatched. The CDR3 covers 15 residues. CDR3: CASSRTGLRNQPQHF. For the CDR3, the DNA is TGCGCCAGCAGTAGGACAGGTCTTCGAAATCAGCCCCAGCATTTT.

V gene TRBV7-2 combines with J gene TRBJ1-4; 7 nucleotides agree with TRBD1. CDR3 size: 18 residues. Germline V gene lookup returns CDR1 SGHTA and CDR2 FQGNSA. Losses at the gene ends were 2 bases for V and 0 bases for J; bases not matched to a gene: 9. The CDR3 reads CASSLRRGQTATNEKLFF. CDR3 nucleotide sequence: TGTGCCAGCAGCTTACGAAGGGGACAGACAGCAACTAATGAAAAACTGTTTTTT.

The chain uses TRBV7-9 and TRBJ2-4; 7 positions agree with TRBD1. With V trimmed by 5 bases and J by 3 bases, 7 bases remained unmatched. CDR1 is SEHNR, CDR2 FQNEAQ, per germline (reference sequence). The CDR3 sequence is 15 residues long. The CDR3 spells CASSHRGGGKNIQYF. CDR3 nucleotide sequence: TGTGCCAGCAGCCACAGAGGGGGCGGCAAAAACATTCAGTACTTC. Using reference TRBV7-9 and TRBJ2-4 for the parts outside the CDR3, the full variable domain is DTGVSQNPRHKITKRGQNVTFRCDPISEHNRLYWYRQTLGQGPEFLTYFQNEAQLEKSRLLSDRFSAERPKGSFSTLEIQRTEQGDSAMYLCASSHRGGGKNIQYFGAGTRLSVL.

This rearrangement joins TRBV28 to TRBJ2-5; tentatively, D is TRBD2 (5 bases). This CDR3 is 14 amino acids long. Per the germline V gene, CDR1 is MDHEN and CDR2 is SYDVKM. Trimming pared 2 bases from V and 1 base from J, leaving 8 bases between. The CDR3 nucleotides are TGTGCCAGCAGTTTAAAGCGGTTCCAAGAGACCCAGTACTTC. It codes for CASSLKRFQETQYF.

The chain links TRBV25-1 to TRBJ2-2; 8 bases align to TRBD2. The CDR3 is 16 residues long. J gave up 6 bases and V 0 bases, and 6 bases lay outside the gene matches. Germline loops: CDR1 MGHDK, CDR2 SYGVNS. The CDR3 DNA is TGTGCCAGCAGTGAATACATCGGGGGGGGCCCCGGGGAGCTGTTTTTT. Translation gives CASSEYIGGGPGELFF.

The gene calls are TRBV5-1 and TRBJ2-3; 11 bases match TRBD2. CDR1 SGHRS and CDR2 YFSETQ come from the germline V gene. Trimming took 5 bases from V and 3 from J; bases not matched to a gene: 2. This CDR3 has 14 residues. The CDR3 region is CASRLAGETDTQYF. The CDR3 nucleotides read TGCGCCAGCAGACTAGCGGGGGAAACAGATACGCAGTATTTT. Complete variable domain (other parts from reference TRBV5-1 and TRBJ2-3): KAGVTQTPRYLIKTRGQQVTLSCSPISGHRSVSWYQQTPGQGLQFLFEYFSETQRNKGNFPGRFSGRQFSNSRSEMNVSTLELGDSALYLCASRLAGETDTQYFGPGTRLTVL.

This clone has a single count. This chain links TRBV27 with TRBJ1-1; maybe TRBD1 (5 bases). The germline CDR1 and CDR2 sequences are MNHEY and SMNVEV (reference sequence). V lost 5 bases, J lost 5 bases, and 24 bases lay in between. This CDR3 contains 17 residues. The CDR3: CASSVYPPVWGLTEAFF. DNA of the CDR3: TGTGCCAGCAGTGTATATCCCCCAGTCTGGGGCTTAACTGAAGCTTTCTTT.